These 17 T cell receptor beta chains were sequenced from one sample in a study of T cell repertoires in cytomegalovirus infection. TCRdb ran MiXCR on the reads and lists one entry per CDR3 protein. The sample includes approximately 180,000 distinct CDR3 sequences, about 18% seen only once; the top ten take about 23%. The sequenced sample was CD8+ T cells from PBMCs. These receptors were obtained from a human donor in good health (CMV status not recorded). Some clones in this sample may be carry-over from other donors' samples.

In its sample, this clonotype was seen a few times. V is TRBV12-3 or TRBV12-4 and J is TRBJ1-1; D not resolved. V lost 4 bases, J lost 1 base, and 7 bases lay in between. This CDR3 is built from 13 residues. The CDR3 nucleotides are TGTGCCAGCAGTTGGCGTGGGAACACTGAAGCTTTCTTT. It is translated as CASSWRGNTEAFF.

This clonotype was seen a handful of times. The chain couples TRBV2 to TRBJ2-3; 8 nucleotides match TRBD1. The V gene's germline CDR1 is SNHLY and CDR2 FYNNEI. CDR3 size: 12 residues. V shed 6 bases and J 5 bases; nucleotides not matched to a gene: 1. The CDR3 region is CASRDRVDTQYF. CDR3 DNA sequence: TGTGCCAGCAGGGACAGGGTAGATACGCAGTATTTT.

This rearrangement joins TRBV27 to TRBJ2-7, with 9 bases lining up with TRBD1. The ends lost 4 bases at V and 5 bases at J; junction bases unmatched: 9. The length of the CDR3 is 15 residues. The germline V gene encodes CDR1 MNHEY and CDR2 SMNVEV (reference sequence). DNA for the CDR3: TGTGCCAGCAGTTCGCGGGACAGGGTATCGAACGAGCAGTACTTC. It encodes CASSSRDRVSNEQYF.

This clonotype was picked up a small number of times. This chain joins TRBV7-8 and TRBJ1-2; no clear D. The CDR3 has 13 residues. Germline CDR1 is SGHVS and CDR2 is FQNEAQ. V gave up 4 bases and J gave up 5 bases, with 11 bases separating them. This CDR3 is CASSSHLDYGYTF. CDR3 sequence (DNA): TGTGCCAGCAGCTCACACTTGGATTATGGCTACACCTTC.

The table lists this clonotype with many counts. V is TRBV7-2 and J is TRBJ1-5; D gene uncertain. Germline CDR1 and CDR2: SGHTA and FQGNSA. The CDR3 spans 13 residues. V lost 5 bases and J lost 7, with 12 bases in between. CDR3 protein: CASSKNLGQPQHF. CDR3 nucleotide sequence: TGTGCCAGCAGCAAGAACCTTGGACAGCCCCAGCATTTT.

This clonotype was detected a few times. This chain connects TRBV19 to TRBJ2-1; the match to TRBD2 covers 7 bases. From germline, CDR1 is LNHDA and CDR2 SQIVND (reference sequence). The junction had 4 bases not matched to a gene; V was cut back by 5 bases and J by 0 bases. The CDR3 is 15 amino acids. In DNA, the CDR3 is TGTGCCAGTAGTTCCGGGGGGAGCTCCTACAATGAGCAGTTCTTC. Residues: CASSSGGSSYNEQFF.

This clonotype occurred many times. The J gene is TRBJ2-3, the V gene TRBV3-1, with no clear D. The CDR3 is 17 amino acids. Germline lookup yields CDR1 LGHDT and CDR2 YNNKEL (reference sequence). V was clipped by 0 bases and J by 0 bases, with 13 bases between them. This CDR3 reads CASSQDFTETSTDTQYF. Written as DNA, the CDR3 is TGTGCCAGCAGCCAAGATTTTACGGAAACTAGCACAGATACGCAGTATTTT.

This clonotype has just a few counts. Here the CDR3 DNA reads TGCAGTGCTGTGAAACAGGAATCCAATCAGCCCCAGCATTTT. It codes for CSAVKQESNQPQHF. This chain uses TRBV20-1 with TRBJ1-5; TRBD1 might be the D (5 bases). CDR1 and CDR2 from the germline V gene are DFQATT and SNEGSKA (reference sequence). CDR3 length: 14 residues. V lost 5 bases to trimming and J lost 3 bases, with 14 bases between them.

This clonotype has a handful of counts. This sequence joins TRBV6-6 and TRBJ2-5; 7 positions agree with TRBD2. Germline trimming cut 4 bases from V and 5 bases from J; bases unmatched to any gene: 7. Germline assignment: CDR1 MNHNY and CDR2 SVGAGI (reference sequence). The CDR3 length is 14 residues. DNA of the CDR3: TGTGCCAGCAGTTCGGGACTATGGAAGGAGACCCAGTACTTC. Protein: CASSSGLWKETQYF.

V is TRBV12-3 or TRBV12-4 and J is TRBJ1-2, with 7 bases aligning to TRBD1. The J segment lost 5 bases and the V segment lost 3 bases, leaving 9 bases of the junction unmatched. This CDR3 is built from 15 residues. CDR3 residues: CASSFVAGGPYGYTF. CDR3 nucleotide sequence: TGTGCCAGCAGTTTTGTAGCAGGGGGGCCTTATGGCTACACCTTC.

This clonotype was counted ten times or more. The V gene is TRBV7-9, the J gene TRBJ1-2, with D perhaps TRBD1 (6 bases). The CDR3 is 12 amino acids. V was trimmed by 4 bases and J by 4 bases, leaving 7 bases between them. Germline CDR1 SEHNR, CDR2 FQNEAQ (reference sequence). The CDR3 spells CASSSDSYGYTF. The CDR3 coding sequence is TGTGCCAGCAGCTCGGACAGCTATGGCTACACCTTC.

This clonotype showed up many times. The chain recombines TRBV7-2 with TRBJ1-5; D gene ambiguous. V lost 4 bases and J 4 bases, leaving 11 bases between the germline ends. In germline, CDR1 is SGHTA, CDR2 FQGNSA. The CDR3 has 14 amino acids. The DNA of the CDR3 is TGTGCCAGCAGCTCACCAATAGGGAATCAGCCCCAGCATTTT. This sequence encodes CASSSPIGNQPQHF.

A few counts support this clonotype. Here the CDR3 reads CASSLGRGVSYEQYF. The CDR3 nucleotides read TGTGCCAGCAGCTTGGGCAGGGGAGTTTCCTACGAGCAGTACTTC. This chain connects TRBV5-6 to TRBJ2-7, with a weak D call TRBD1 (6 bases). Per the germline V gene, CDR1 is SGHDT and CDR2 is YYEEEE. The V end lost 0 bases, the J end lost 1 base, and 11 bases lay between the germline ends. The CDR3 is 15 amino acids.

The count of this clonotype is one. The chain uses TRBV28 and TRBJ2-7, with 10 bases that match TRBD2. The germline gives CDR1 MDHEN, CDR2 SYDVKM. The CDR3 has 13 residues. Trimming cost V 11 bases and J 5 bases; bases outside gene matches: 9. This chain's CDR3 is CASSGGEGDEQYF. CDR3 coding DNA: TGTGCCTCTAGCGGGGGTGAAGGGGACGAGCAGTACTTC. The full variable domain, completed using reference TRBV28 and TRBJ2-7, is DVKVTQSSRYLVKRTGEKVFLECVQDMDHENMFWYRQDPGLGLRLIYFSYDVKMKEKGDIPEGYSVSREKKERFSLILESASTNQTSMYLCASSGGEGDEQYFGPGTRLTVT.

In this sample, this clonotype turned up a few times. The chain employs TRBV7-9 and TRBJ2-1; D may correspond to TRBD1 or TRBD2 (6 bases each). The V end was cut by 4 bases, the J end by 3 bases, with 19 bases between. Germline CDR1 SEHNR, CDR2 FQNEAQ (reference sequence). CDR3 length: 17 residues. CDR3 sequence reads: CASSSRTAGHIYNEQFF. The CDR3 region has the DNA TGTGCCAGCAGCTCCCGGACAGCGGGCCATATCTACAATGAGCAGTTCTTC. Drawing the rest from reference TRBV7-9 and TRBJ2-1, the complete variable domain is DTGVSQNPRHKITKRGQNVTFRCDPISEHNRLYWYRQTLGQGPEFLTYFQNEAQLEKSRLLSDRFSAERPKGSFSTLEIQRTEQGDSAMYLCASSSRTAGHIYNEQFFGPGTRLTVL.

In its sample, this clonotype was seen a few times. This chain connects TRBV6-2 or TRBV6-3 to TRBJ2-7; weak D call: TRBD1 (5 bases). Germline CDR1 MNHEY, CDR2 SVGEGT. The V end was cut by 3 bases, the J end by 3 bases, with 9 bases between. The CDR3 runs to 13 residues. Here the CDR3 DNA reads TGTGCCAGCAGTTATGCGACAGTCTACGAGCAGTACTTC. Translation gives CASSYATVYEQYF.

The V gene is TRBV5-1, the J gene TRBJ2-1, with no clear D. Per germline, CDR1 SGHRS and CDR2 YFSETQ. The V gene lost 0 bases and the J gene lost 6 bases, with 7 bases spanning the gap. This CDR3 spans 13 amino acids. DNA of the CDR3: TGCGCCAGCAGCTTGGCCCCCCCCAATGAGCAGTTCTTC. Residues: CASSLAPPNEQFF.